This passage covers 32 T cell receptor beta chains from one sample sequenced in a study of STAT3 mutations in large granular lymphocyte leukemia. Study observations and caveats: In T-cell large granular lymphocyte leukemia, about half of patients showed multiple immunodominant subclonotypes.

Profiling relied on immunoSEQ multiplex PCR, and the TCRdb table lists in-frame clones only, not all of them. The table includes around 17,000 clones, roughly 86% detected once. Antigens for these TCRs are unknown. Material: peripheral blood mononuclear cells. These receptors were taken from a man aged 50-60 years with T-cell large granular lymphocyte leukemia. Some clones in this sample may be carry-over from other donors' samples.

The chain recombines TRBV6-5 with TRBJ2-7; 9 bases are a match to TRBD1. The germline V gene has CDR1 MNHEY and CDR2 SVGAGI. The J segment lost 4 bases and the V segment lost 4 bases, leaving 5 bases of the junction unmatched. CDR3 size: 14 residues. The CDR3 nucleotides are TGTGCCAGCAGTTCCTGGGACAGGGCTTACGAGCAGTACTTC. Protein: CASSSWDRAYEQYF.

The CDR3 sequence is CSARGTGELFF. CDR3 DNA: TGCAGTGCTAGAGGCACCGGGGAGCTGTTTTTT. The V and J genes are TRBV20-1 and TRBJ2-2; D is unclear. The CDR3 spans 11 residues. V was trimmed by 1 base and J by 4 bases, leaving 1 base between them. Germline V CDR1 and CDR2: DFQATT, SNEGSKA (reference sequence).

The DNA of the CDR3 is TGTGCCAGCAGCGGTCCTATAGCGGGAGGGCCATCCTACAATGAGCAGTTCTTC. It codes for CASSGPIAGGPSYNEQFF. The chain joins TRBV9 to TRBJ2-1, with 11 bases fitting TRBD2. The J segment lost 1 base and the V segment lost 3 bases, leaving 9 bases of the junction unmatched. Germline V CDR1 and CDR2: SGDLS, YYNGEE. The CDR3 spans 18 residues.

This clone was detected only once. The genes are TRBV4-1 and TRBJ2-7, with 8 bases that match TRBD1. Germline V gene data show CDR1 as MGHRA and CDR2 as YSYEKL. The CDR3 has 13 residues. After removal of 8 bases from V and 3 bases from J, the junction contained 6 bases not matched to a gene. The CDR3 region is CASAWGQDYEQYF. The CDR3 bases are TGCGCCAGCGCCTGGGGACAGGACTACGAGCAGTACTTC.

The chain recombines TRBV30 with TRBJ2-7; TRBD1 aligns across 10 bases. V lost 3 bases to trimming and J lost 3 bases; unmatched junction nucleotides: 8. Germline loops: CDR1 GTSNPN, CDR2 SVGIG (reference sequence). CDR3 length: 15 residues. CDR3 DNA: TGTGCCTGGAGACCGACGGGACAGGGGAACTACGAGCAGTACTTC. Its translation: CAWRPTGQGNYEQYF.

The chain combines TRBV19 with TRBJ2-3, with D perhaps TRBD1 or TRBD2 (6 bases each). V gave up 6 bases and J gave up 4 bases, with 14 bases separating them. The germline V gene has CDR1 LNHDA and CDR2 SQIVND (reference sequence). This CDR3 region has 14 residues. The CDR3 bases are TGTGCCAGTAGAGGGGGGTCGGGGCCAGATACGCAGTATTTT. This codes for CASRGGSGPDTQYF. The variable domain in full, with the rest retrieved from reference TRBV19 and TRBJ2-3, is DGGITQSPKYLFRKEGQNVTLSCEQNLNHDAMYWYRQDPGQGLRLIYYSQIVNDFQKGDIAEGYSVSREKKESFPLTVTSAQKNPTAFYLCASRGGSGPDTQYFGPGTRLTVL.

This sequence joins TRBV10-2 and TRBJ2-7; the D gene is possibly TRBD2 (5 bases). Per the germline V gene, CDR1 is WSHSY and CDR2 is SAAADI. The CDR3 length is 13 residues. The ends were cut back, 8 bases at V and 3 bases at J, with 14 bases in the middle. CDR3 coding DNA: TGCGCCAGCTCCCTAGCTTCCCGCTACGAGCAGTACTTC. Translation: CASSLASRYEQYF.

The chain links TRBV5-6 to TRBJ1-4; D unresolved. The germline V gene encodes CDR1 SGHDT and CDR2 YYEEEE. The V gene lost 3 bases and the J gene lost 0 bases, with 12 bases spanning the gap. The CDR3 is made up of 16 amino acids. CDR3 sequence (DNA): TGTGCCAGCAGCTACGGACTTAGTTCAACTAATGAAAAACTGTTTTTT. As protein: CASSYGLSSTNEKLFF.

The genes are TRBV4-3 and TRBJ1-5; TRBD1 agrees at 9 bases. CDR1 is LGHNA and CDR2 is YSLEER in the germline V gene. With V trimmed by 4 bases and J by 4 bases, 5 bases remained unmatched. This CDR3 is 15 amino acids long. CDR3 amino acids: CASSRTGASNQPQHF. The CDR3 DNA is TGCGCCAGCAGCCGGACAGGGGCTAGTAATCAGCCCCAGCATTTT.

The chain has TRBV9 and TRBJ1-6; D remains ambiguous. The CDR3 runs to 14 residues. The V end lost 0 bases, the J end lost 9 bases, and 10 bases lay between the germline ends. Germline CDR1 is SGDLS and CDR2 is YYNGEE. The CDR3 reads CASSVATRGSPLHF. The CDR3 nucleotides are TGTGCCAGCAGCGTAGCTACCCGTGGTTCACCCCTCCACTTT.

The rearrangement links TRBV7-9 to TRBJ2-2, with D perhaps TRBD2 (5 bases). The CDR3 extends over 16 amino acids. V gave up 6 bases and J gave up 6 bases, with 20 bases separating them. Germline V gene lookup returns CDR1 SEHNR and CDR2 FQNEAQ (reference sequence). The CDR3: CASSSRGGSGSGELFF. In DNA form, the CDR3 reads TGTGCCAGCAGTTCCCGAGGAGGAAGTGGATCCGGGGAGCTGTTTTTT.

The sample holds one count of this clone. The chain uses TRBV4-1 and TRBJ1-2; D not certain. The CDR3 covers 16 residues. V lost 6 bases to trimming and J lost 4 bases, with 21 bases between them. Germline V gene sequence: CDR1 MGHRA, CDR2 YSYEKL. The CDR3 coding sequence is TGCGCCAGCAGGGGCGCGCAGAGGGCCTCTGTCTATGGCTACACCTTC. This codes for CASRGAQRASVYGYTF.

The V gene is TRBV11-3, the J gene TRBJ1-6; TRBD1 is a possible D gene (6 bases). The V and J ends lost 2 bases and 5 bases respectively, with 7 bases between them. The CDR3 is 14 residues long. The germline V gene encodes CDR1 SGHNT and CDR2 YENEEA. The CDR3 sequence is CASSLQGNNSPLHF. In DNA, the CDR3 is TGTGCCAGCAGCTTACAGGGGAATAATTCACCCCTCCACTTT.

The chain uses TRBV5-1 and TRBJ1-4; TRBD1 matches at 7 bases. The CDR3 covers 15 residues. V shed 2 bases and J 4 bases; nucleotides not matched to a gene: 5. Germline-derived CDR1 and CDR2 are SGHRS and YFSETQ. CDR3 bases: TGCGCCAGCAGCTTTGGACAGGTTGTTAATGAAAAACTGTTTTTT. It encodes CASSFGQVVNEKLFF.

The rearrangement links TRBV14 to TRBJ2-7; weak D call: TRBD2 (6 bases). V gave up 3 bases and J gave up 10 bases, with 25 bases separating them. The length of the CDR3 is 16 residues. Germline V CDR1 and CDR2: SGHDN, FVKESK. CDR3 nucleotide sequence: TGTGCCAGCAGCCATAGGGACGGGGGTCCCTACGTCGTACAGTACTTC. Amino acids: CASSHRDGGPYVVQYF. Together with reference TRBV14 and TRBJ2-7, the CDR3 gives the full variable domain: EAGVTQFPSHSVIEKGQTVTLRCDPISGHDNLYWYRRVMGKEIKFLLHFVKESKQDESGMPNNRFLAERTGGTYSTLKVQPAELEDSGVYFCASSHRDGGPYVVQYFGPGTRLTVT.

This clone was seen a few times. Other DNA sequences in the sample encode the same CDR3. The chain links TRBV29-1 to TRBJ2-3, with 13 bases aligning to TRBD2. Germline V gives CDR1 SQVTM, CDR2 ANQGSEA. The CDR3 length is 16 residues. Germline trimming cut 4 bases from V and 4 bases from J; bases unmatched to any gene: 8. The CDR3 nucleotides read TGCAGCGTTGCCATGACTAGCGGGGGGCTGGCAGATACGCAGTATTTT. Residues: CSVAMTSGGLADTQYF.

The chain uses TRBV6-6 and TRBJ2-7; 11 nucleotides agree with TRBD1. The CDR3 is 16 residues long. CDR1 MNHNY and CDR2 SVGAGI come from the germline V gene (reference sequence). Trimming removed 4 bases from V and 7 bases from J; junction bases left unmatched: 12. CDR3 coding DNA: TGTGCCAGCAGTTCCCTCAGGACAGGGGGCTTCGGAGAGCAGTACTTC. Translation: CASSSLRTGGFGEQYF.

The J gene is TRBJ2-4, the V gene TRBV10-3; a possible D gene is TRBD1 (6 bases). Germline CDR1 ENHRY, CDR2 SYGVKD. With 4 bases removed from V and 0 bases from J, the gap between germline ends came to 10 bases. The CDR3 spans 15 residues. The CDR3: CAISAGAIAKNIQYF. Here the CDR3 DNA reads TGTGCCATCAGTGCAGGGGCCATAGCCAAAAACATTCAGTACTTC.

The CDR3 is CASAVQGASNQPQHF. CDR3 in DNA: TGTGCCAGCGCCGTACAGGGGGCTAGCAATCAGCCCCAGCATTTT. This chain connects TRBV6-5 to TRBJ1-5, with TRBD1 matching 9 bases. The CDR3 is 15 amino acids. The V gene's germline CDR1 is MNHEY and CDR2 SVGAGI. Trimming cost V 8 bases and J 0 bases; bases outside gene matches: 5.

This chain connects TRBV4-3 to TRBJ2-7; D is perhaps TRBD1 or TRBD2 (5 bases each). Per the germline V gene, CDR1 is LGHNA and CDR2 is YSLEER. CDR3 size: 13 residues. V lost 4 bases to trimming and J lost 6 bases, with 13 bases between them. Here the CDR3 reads CASSRGSFGEQYF. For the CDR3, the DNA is TGCGCCAGCAGCCGGGGGTCGTTCGGCGAGCAGTACTTC.

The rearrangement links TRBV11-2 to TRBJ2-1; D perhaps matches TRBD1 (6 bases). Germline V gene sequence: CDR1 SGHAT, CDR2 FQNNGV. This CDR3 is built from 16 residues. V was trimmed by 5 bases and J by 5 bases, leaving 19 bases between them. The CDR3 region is CASSPTSYDRNNEQFF. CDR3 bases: TGTGCCAGCAGCCCAACCTCCTACGACAGGAACAATGAGCAGTTCTTC.

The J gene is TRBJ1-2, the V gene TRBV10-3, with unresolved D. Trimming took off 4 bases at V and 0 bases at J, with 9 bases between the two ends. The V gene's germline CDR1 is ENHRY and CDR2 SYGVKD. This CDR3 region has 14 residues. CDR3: CAISGADPNYGYTF. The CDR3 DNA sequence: TGTGCCATCAGTGGAGCCGATCCTAACTATGGCTACACCTTC.

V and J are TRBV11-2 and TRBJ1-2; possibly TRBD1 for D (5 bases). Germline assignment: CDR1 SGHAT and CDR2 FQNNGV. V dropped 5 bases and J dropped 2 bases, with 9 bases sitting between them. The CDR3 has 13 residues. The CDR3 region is CASSEQENYGYTF. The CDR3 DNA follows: TGTGCCAGCAGCGAACAGGAGAACTATGGCTACACCTTC.

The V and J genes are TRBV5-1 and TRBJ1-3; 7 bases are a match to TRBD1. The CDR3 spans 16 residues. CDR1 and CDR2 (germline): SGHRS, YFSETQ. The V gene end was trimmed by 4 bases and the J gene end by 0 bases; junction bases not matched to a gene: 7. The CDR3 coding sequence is TGCGCCAGCAGCCGGGACAGCCCAGACTCTGGAAACACCATATATTTT. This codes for CASSRDSPDSGNTIYF.

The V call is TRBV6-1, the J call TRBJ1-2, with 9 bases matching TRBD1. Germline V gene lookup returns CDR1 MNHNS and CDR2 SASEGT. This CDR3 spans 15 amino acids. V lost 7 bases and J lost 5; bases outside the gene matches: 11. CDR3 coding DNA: TGTGCCAGCACCACAGTGGGGACAGGGACATATGGCTACACCTTC. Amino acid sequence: CASTTVGTGTYGYTF.

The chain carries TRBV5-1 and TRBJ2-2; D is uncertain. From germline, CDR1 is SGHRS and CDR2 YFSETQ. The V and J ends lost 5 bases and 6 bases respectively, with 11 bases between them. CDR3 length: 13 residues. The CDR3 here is CASSPSGAGELFF. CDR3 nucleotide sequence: TGCGCCAGCAGTCCCTCTGGCGCCGGGGAGCTGTTTTTT.

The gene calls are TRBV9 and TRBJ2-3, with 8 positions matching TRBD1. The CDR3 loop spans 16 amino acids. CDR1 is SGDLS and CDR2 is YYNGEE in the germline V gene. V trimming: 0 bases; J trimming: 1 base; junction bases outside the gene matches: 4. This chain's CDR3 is CASSVGQGAGTDTQYF. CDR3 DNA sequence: TGTGCCAGCAGCGTAGGGCAGGGGGCCGGCACAGATACGCAGTATTTT.

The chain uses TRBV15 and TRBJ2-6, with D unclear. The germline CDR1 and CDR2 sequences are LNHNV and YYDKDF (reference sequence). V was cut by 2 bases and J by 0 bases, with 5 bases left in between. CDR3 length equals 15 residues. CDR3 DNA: TGTGCCACCAGCAGACCACTCTCTGGGGCCAACGTCCTGACTTTC. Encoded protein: CATSRPLSGANVLTF.

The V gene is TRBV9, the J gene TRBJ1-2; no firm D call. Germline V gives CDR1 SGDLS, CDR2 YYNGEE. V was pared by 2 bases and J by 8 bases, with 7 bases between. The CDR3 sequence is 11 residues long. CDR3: CASSVPGGYTF. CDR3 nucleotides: TGTGCCAGCAGCGTCCCAGGCGGCTACACCTTC.

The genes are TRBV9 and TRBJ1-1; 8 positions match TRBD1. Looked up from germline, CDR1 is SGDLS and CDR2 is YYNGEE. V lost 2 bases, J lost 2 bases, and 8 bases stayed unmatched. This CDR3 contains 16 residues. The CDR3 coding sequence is TGTGCCAGCAGCGTGGATCCAGGGGGCTCAAACACTGAAGCTTTCTTT. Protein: CASSVDPGGSNTEAFF. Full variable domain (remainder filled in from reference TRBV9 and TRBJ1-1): DSGVTQTPKHLITATGQRVTLRCSPRSGDLSVYWYQQSLDQGLQFLIQYYNGEERAKGNILERFSAQQFPDLHSELNLSSLELGDSALYFCASSVDPGGSNTEAFFGQGTRLTVV.

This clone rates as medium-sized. The CDR3 bases are TGTGCCAGCAGTGATCCGGGGGGCATTAGCAATCAGCCCCAGCATTTT. Protein product: CASSDPGGISNQPQHF. This chain joins TRBV2 and TRBJ1-5, with D maybe TRBD1 (6 bases). Between the trimmed V and J ends, which lost 3 bases and 0 bases, there was a span of 12 bases. CDR1 is SNHLY and CDR2 is FYNNEI in the germline V gene. The CDR3 extends over 16 amino acids. The variable domain in full, completed from reference TRBV2 and TRBJ1-5, reads EPEVTQTPSHQVTQMGQEVILRCVPISNHLYFYWYRQILGQKVEFLVSFYNNEISEKSEIFDDQFSVERPDGSNFTLKIRSTKLEDSAMYFCASSDPGGISNQPQHFGDGTRLSIL.

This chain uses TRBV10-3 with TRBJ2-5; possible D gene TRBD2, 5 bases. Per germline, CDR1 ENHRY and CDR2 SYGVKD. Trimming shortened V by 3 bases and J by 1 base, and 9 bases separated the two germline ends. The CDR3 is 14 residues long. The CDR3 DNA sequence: TGTGCCATCAGTGAAGGGAGCGGCCAAGAGACCCAGTACTTC. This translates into CAISEGSGQETQYF.